This T cell receptor beta chain is drawn from a study of cytomegalovirus exposure and HLA in healthy donors. Whole-study results and caveats: Most likely, a cluster of highly shared sequence variants arose as a sequencing artifact. Rare sequences made up most TCRs, while some public TCRs were found in many donors.

PCR employed 60 Vbeta and 13 Jbeta primers. The protocol was immunoSEQ multiplex PCR, while the TCRdb copy is restricted to in-frame clones and leaves out a portion. Of 99,000 or so clones detected, roughly 79% appear once; the ten largest clones hold 1% to 1.5%. The germline V and J ends were trimmed by 5 bases and 1 base, with 11 bases remaining between them. The CDR3 is 13 amino acids. CDR1 SQVTM and CDR2 ANQGSEA come from the germline V gene. This clone showed up just once. The antigen remains unidentified. V usage is TRBV29-1 and J usage is TRBJ1-1, with D hard to call. The origin of this receptor is a man in his forties in good health and CMV-seronegative. Sequences were obtained from PBMCs. The CDR3 reads CSVITVRNTEAFF. DNA of the CDR3: TGCAGCGTTATAACCGTCAGGAACACTGAAGCTTTCTTT.